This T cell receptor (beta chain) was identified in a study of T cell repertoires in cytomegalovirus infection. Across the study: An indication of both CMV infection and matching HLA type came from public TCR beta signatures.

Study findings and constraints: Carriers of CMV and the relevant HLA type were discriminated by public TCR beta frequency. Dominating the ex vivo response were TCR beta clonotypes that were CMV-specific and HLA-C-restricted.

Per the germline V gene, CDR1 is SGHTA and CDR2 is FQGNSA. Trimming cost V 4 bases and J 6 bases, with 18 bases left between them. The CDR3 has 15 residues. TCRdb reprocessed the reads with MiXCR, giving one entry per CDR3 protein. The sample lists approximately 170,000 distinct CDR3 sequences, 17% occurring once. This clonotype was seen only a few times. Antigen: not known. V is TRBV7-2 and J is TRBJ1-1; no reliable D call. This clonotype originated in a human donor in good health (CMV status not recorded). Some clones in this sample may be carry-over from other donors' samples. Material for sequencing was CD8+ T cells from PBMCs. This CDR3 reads CASSWLRERSPEAFF. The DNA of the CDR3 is TGTGCCAGCAGCTGGCTAAGGGAACGCAGTCCTGAAGCTTTCTTT.